These 17 T cell receptor beta chains came from one sample sequenced in a study of CD8+CD57+ T cells in acquired aplastic anemia. Whoever was chosen for sequencing had shown CD8+CD57+ cell expansion by flow cytometry. Profiles of TCR beta VDJ and CDR3 were generated from a genomic DNA template. TCRdb processed the reads anew with MiXCR; each CDR3 protein has one entry. The data contain around 80,000 distinct CDR3 sequences, around 70% of them seen just once; the ten biggest clones take up about 82%. Sequencing was done on a sample of sorted CD4+, CD8+, or CD8+CD57+ T cells (not recorded which) from PBMCs. These receptors all come from a human donor with aplastic anemia.

This clonotype was seen once. The gene calls are TRBV9 and TRBJ1-3; TRBD1 is a possible D gene (6 bases). V was pared by 0 bases and J by 0 bases, with 10 bases between. CDR1 and CDR2 (germline): SGDLS, YYNGEE. The CDR3 runs 16 residues. The CDR3 protein is CASSVAWGHSGNTIYF. The CDR3 nucleotides read TGTGCCAGCAGCGTAGCATGGGGGCACTCTGGAAACACCATATATTTT.

V is TRBV7-2 and J is TRBJ2-5; 10 bases are a match to TRBD2. J lost 3 bases, V lost 5 bases, and 6 bases had no gene match. This CDR3 region has 15 residues. Germline values: CDR1 SGHTA, CDR2 FQGNSA. CDR3 protein: CASSVGTSVKETQYF. Written as DNA, the CDR3 is TGTGCCAGCAGCGTAGGGACTAGCGTAAAAGAGACCCAGTACTTC.

This clonotype was observed many times. This sequence joins TRBV7-8 and TRBJ2-7, with 7 bases matching TRBD2. V gave up 7 bases and J gave up 6 bases; unmatched junction bases: 6. The CDR3 length is 12 residues. Germline CDR1 and CDR2: SGHVS and FQNEAQ. This CDR3 is CASTRPGGEQYF. CDR3 sequence (DNA): TGTGCCAGCACCCGGCCGGGGGGCGAGCAGTACTTC.

There are a few counts of this clonotype. V gene TRBV7-2 combines with J gene TRBJ2-7, with unresolved D. Germline values: CDR1 SGHTA, CDR2 FQGNSA. The CDR3 is made up of 13 amino acids. Trimming took off 4 bases at V and 2 bases at J, with 9 bases between the two ends. The CDR3 protein is CASSSASTYEQYF. The CDR3 coding sequence is TGTGCCAGCAGCTCCGCATCGACCTACGAGCAGTACTTC.

This clonotype was seen ten or more times. The chain has TRBV25-1 and TRBJ2-6; D is ambiguous. The CDR3 consists of 14 residues. Germline V gives CDR1 MGHDK, CDR2 SYGVNS. The V and J ends lost 9 bases and 0 bases respectively, with 9 bases between them. The CDR3 bases are TGTGCCAGTCGTGGGATCTCTGGGGCCAACGTCCTGACTTTC. Translation: CASRGISGANVLTF.

CDR3 coding DNA: TGCAGTGCTAGTGTCAGTAACACTGAAGCTTTCTTT. It yields the protein CSASVSNTEAFF. This sequence joins TRBV20-1 and TRBJ1-1; D gene uncertain. CDR3 length: 12 amino acids. Germline assignment: CDR1 DFQATT and CDR2 SNEGSKA (reference sequence). The germline V and J ends were trimmed by 3 bases and 2 bases, with 7 bases remaining between them.

This clonotype was recorded at least ten times. V is TRBV2 and J is TRBJ1-3; a weak D match, TRBD1 (5 bases). This CDR3 has 16 residues. From germline, CDR1 is SNHLY and CDR2 FYNNEI. V was clipped by 0 bases and J by 6 bases, with 15 bases between them. CDR3 bases: TGTGCCAGCAGTGAAGCGGAGACAGATTCGGTAAACACCATATATTTT. Protein sequence: CASSEAETDSVNTIYF.

The chain recombines TRBV7-8 with TRBJ2-7; D not resolved. The CDR3 contains 14 residues. Trimming stripped 5 bases from V and 5 bases from J, with 16 bases between. Germline V gives CDR1 SGHVS, CDR2 FQNEAQ. CDR3 loop: CASSKPGLSHEQYF. The CDR3 nucleotides are TGTGCCAGCAGCAAGCCGGGCCTGTCCCACGAGCAGTACTTC.

This clonotype was counted between two and nine times. The genes are TRBV20-1 and TRBJ2-7, with D perhaps TRBD1 or TRBD2 (5 bases each). Germline CDR1 is DFQATT and CDR2 is SNEGSKA (reference sequence). This CDR3 spans 14 amino acids. V lost 5 bases to trimming and J lost 2 bases, with 16 bases between them. The CDR3 nucleotides are TGCAGTGCTGACATCCTGGGGGTCACCTACGAGCAGTACTTC. It specifies CSADILGVTYEQYF.

The chain carries TRBV24-1 and TRBJ2-5; D is ambiguous. Trimming left V 4 bases short and J 0 bases short, with 5 bases between. The length of the CDR3 is 13 residues. The germline gives CDR1 KGHDR, CDR2 SFDVKD. For the CDR3, the DNA is TGTGCCACCAGTGAGGCCGACCAAGAGACCCAGTACTTC. Its protein product is CATSEADQETQYF.

The gene calls are TRBV7-3 and TRBJ1-1; D is undetermined. Trimming removed 5 bases from V and 7 bases from J, with 20 bases in between. The CDR3 has 15 amino acids. Germline lookup yields CDR1 SGHTA and CDR2 FQGTGA. CDR3 in DNA: TGTGCCAGCAGCCCACATACGAAAGGAGATTTTGAAGCTTTCTTT. It yields the protein CASSPHTKGDFEAFF.

This chain uses TRBV20-1 with TRBJ2-7, with TRBD2 matching 12 bases. Germline assignment: CDR1 DFQATT and CDR2 SNEGSKA (reference sequence). The CDR3 is 15 residues long. The V and J ends lost 0 bases and 3 bases, in that order; junction bases with no gene match: 3. This CDR3 reads CSARDRTSGIYEQYF. The DNA for the CDR3 is TGCAGTGCTAGAGATAGGACTAGCGGGATCTACGAGCAGTACTTC.

The V call is TRBV5-4, the J call TRBJ2-1; the D is unclear. The CDR3 covers 12 residues. Germline V gene data show CDR1 as SGHNT and CDR2 as YYREEE (reference sequence). V was cut by 3 bases and J by 7 bases, with 8 bases left in between. In DNA form, the CDR3 reads TGTGCCAGCAGCTCTCAGGAAAATGAGCAGTTCTTC. It encodes CASSSQENEQFF.

This clonotype was seen a handful of times. The chain recombines TRBV12-3 or TRBV12-4 with TRBJ2-7; 7 positions match TRBD1. This CDR3 comprises 11 residues. V lost 5 bases, J lost 5 bases, and 0 bases stayed unmatched. The CDR3, as DNA: TGTGCCAGCAGTGACAGGGACGAGCAGTACTTC. Translated: CASSDRDEQYF.

The rearrangement uses TRBV19 and TRBJ1-6, with D tentatively TRBD1 (6 bases). The CDR3 runs 16 residues. Trimming stripped 3 bases from V and 9 bases from J, with 18 bases between. Germline values: CDR1 LNHDA, CDR2 SQIVND (reference sequence). CDR3 in DNA: TGTGCCAGTAGTATGACCGGACAGACGAAGAGTTCACCCCTCCACTTT. Translated, it gives CASSMTGQTKSSPLHF.

The chain combines TRBV20-1 with TRBJ2-3; D call uncertain. The V end was cut by 8 bases, the J end by 4 bases, with 10 bases between. From germline, CDR1 is DFQATT and CDR2 SNEGSKA (reference sequence). CDR3 length: 11 amino acids. In nucleotides, the CDR3 is TGCAGTTGCGTGGCTCCAGATACGCAGTATTTT. It is translated as CSCVAPDTQYF.

The chain joins TRBV24-1 to TRBJ2-2, with TRBD1 matching over 8 bases. The germline V gene has CDR1 KGHDR and CDR2 SFDVKD. This CDR3 is built from 14 residues. V gave up 10 bases and J gave up 0 bases; unmatched junction bases: 3. The CDR3 spells CATATGANTGELFF. The CDR3 DNA reads TGTGCCACTGCGACAGGGGCGAACACCGGGGAGCTGTTTTTT.